This entry describes one T cell receptor (beta chain). Its antigen is undetermined. This entry comes from a study of CD8 T cells in ankylosing spondylitis. Study outcomes and limitations: Past studies reported some motif variants in reactive arthritis synovial fluid and blood.

With V trimmed by 7 bases and J by 6 bases, 11 bases remained unmatched. Germline CDR1 is MDHEN and CDR2 is SYDVKM. The CDR3 has 15 residues. For TCR beta, libraries came from quantitative 5'-RACE with molecular barcodes. A single record per CDR3 protein comes from TCRdb applying MiXCR to the 5' RACE reads. The sample carries more than 30,000 distinct CDR3 sequences, over 10% recorded once. The chain combines TRBV28 with TRBJ1-5, with 8 bases that match TRBD1. The sequenced sample was synovial fluid, either unsorted or a sorted T cell fraction (not recorded which). The source is a male donor with ankylosing spondylitis. CDR3 DNA sequence: TGTGCCAGCAACCATCAGACAGGGGTCGGTCAGCCCCAGCATTTT. Translated, it gives CASNHQTGVGQPQHF. Complete variable domain (other parts from reference TRBV28 and TRBJ1-5): DVKVTQSSRYLVKRTGEKVFLECVQDMDHENMFWYRQDPGLGLRLIYFSYDVKMKEKGDIPEGYSVSREKKERFSLILESASTNQTSMYLCASNHQTGVGQPQHFGDGTRLSIL.